This T cell receptor (beta chain) was profiled in a study of regulatory T cells in long-lasting Graves disease. A word on this clonotype: Antigen: not known.

Described time point: persistent/refractory GD, antithyroid drugs over 5 years with positive TRAb. The authors made the TCR library using RNA they extracted from PBMCs. Germline V gene sequence: CDR1 SGHAT, CDR2 FQNNGV. The length of the CDR3 is 15 residues. The J segment lost 7 bases and the V segment lost 3 bases, leaving 10 bases of the junction unmatched. The authors built TCR beta libraries using iRepertoire HTBI primers and Arm-PCR of CDR3 regions. From the multiplex PCR reads, TCRdb called clonotypes with MiXCR, one entry per CDR3 protein. This table holds 400,000 to 500,000 distinct CDR3 sequences, around 20% found once. Whole-study findings and limits: No thyroid tissue was studied; the work used peripheral blood only.

The chain employs TRBV11-2 and TRBJ2-5; 8 positions agree with TRBD2. The sequence derives from a female donor with Graves disease. Here the sequenced sample was peripheral blood mononuclear cells (PBMCs), taken when the disease was refractory, from a patient treated with antithyroid drugs. CDR3: CASSLGTSGPGTQYF. The CDR3 coding sequence is TGTGCCAGCAGCTTGGGCACTAGCGGACCCGGGACCCAGTACTTC.